The 27 T cell receptor beta chains below come from one sample, sequenced in a study of T-cell memory formation after mild COVID-19. TCRdb re-called the 5' RACE reads through MiXCR, storing one row per CDR3 protein. The sample holds under 250,000 distinct CDR3 sequences, approximately 9% seen once. Input material: PBMCs or a T cell subset sorted from them (not recorded which). The source of these receptors is a man aged 18 to 30 who had mild COVID-19 (a few samples of this study predate the infection). Cell type and time point are not known.

The chain carries TRBV20-1 and TRBJ2-5, with 8 nucleotides matching TRBD2. CDR3 length: 17 amino acids. The junction had 9 bases not matched to a gene; V was cut back by 0 bases and J by 0 bases. Germline V lookup: CDR1 DFQATT, CDR2 SNEGSKA (reference sequence). The CDR3 loop is CSARERATSAYQETQYF. CDR3 nucleotide sequence: TGCAGTGCTAGAGAGCGGGCGACTAGCGCTTACCAAGAGACCCAGTACTTC.

This chain joins TRBV15 and TRBJ1-1; possibly TRBD1 for D (5 bases). V lost 1 base, J lost 11 bases, and 20 bases lay in between. CDR3 length: 15 residues. The germline V gene encodes CDR1 LNHNV and CDR2 YYDKDF (reference sequence). The CDR3 here is CATSRASTGASRAFF. The CDR3 DNA sequence: TGTGCCACCAGCAGAGCGTCCACAGGCGCTAGTCGGGCTTTCTTT.

The chain uses TRBV20-1 and TRBJ1-5; 8 nucleotides match TRBD1. The CDR3 is 14 amino acids. Germline values: CDR1 DFQATT, CDR2 SNEGSKA (reference sequence). After removal of 6 bases from V and 7 bases from J, the junction contained 11 bases not matched to a gene. DNA of the CDR3: TGCAGTGCGTATCAGGGGGCGAGGGTACAGCCCCAGCATTTT. It is translated as CSAYQGARVQPQHF.

This clonotype was seen more than once but under ten times. The genes are TRBV27 and TRBJ2-1, with 7 bases that match TRBD2. V was clipped by 8 bases and J by 7 bases; unmatched bases: 5. Looked up from germline, CDR1 is MNHEY and CDR2 is SMNVEV (reference sequence). The length of the CDR3 is 12 residues. CDR3 sequence (DNA): TGTGCCAGCCAAAGCGGGGCAAATGAGCAGTTCTTC. Amino acid sequence: CASQSGANEQFF.

The table lists this clonotype with a few counts. V is TRBV11-2 and J is TRBJ2-5; D is undetermined. Between the trimmed V and J ends, which lost 2 bases and 2 bases, there was a span of 6 bases. Germline-derived CDR1 and CDR2 are SGHAT and FQNNGV. CDR3 length: 13 residues. This chain's CDR3 is CASSLFTQETQYF. The DNA of the CDR3 is TGTGCCAGCAGCTTATTTACTCAAGAGACCCAGTACTTC.

This clonotype has ten or more counts. Mismatch with germline at one junction end may stem from a read error. The rearrangement links TRBV5-1 to TRBJ2-3, with a possible D match to TRBD1 (6 bases). The CDR3 has 14 amino acids. Germline V gene data show CDR1 as SGHRS and CDR2 as YFSETQ. The CDR3: CASSLGQSTDTQYF. CDR3 nucleotide sequence: TGTGCCAGCAGCTTAGGACAGAGCACAGATACGCAGTATTTT.

The genes are TRBV24-1 and TRBJ2-3, with D perhaps TRBD2 (6 bases). Between the trimmed V and J ends, which lost 3 bases and 3 bases, there was a span of 12 bases. Germline V gene lookup returns CDR1 KGHDR and CDR2 SFDVKD. CDR3 length: 15 amino acids. The CDR3 reads CATSDAPGRTDTQYF. DNA for the CDR3: TGTGCCACCAGTGATGCCCCAGGGAGGACAGATACGCAGTATTTT.

This clonotype has only a few counts. This chain joins TRBV6-2 or TRBV6-3 and TRBJ1-2; possible D gene TRBD1, 5 bases. CDR1 is MNHEY, CDR2 SVGEGT, per germline. The CDR3 has 15 residues. V dropped 2 bases and J dropped 6 bases, with 16 bases sitting between them. The CDR3 is CASSYEGRWGHGYTF. As DNA, the CDR3 is TGTGCCAGCAGTTACGAGGGACGGTGGGGCCATGGCTACACCTTC.

This clonotype has a handful of counts. This chain's CDR3 is CASSQLAGEGKTQYF. The CDR3 DNA is TGCGCCAGCAGCCAACTAGCGGGGGAAGGGAAGACCCAGTACTTC. V gene TRBV5-1 combines with J gene TRBJ2-5; TRBD2 agrees at 11 bases. V shed 4 bases and J 6 bases; nucleotides not matched to a gene: 8. The CDR3 consists of 15 residues. CDR1 and CDR2 from the germline V gene are SGHRS and YFSETQ.

The chain is built from TRBV6-2 or TRBV6-3 and TRBJ2-1, with TRBD2 identical over 11 bases. The V segment lost 8 bases and the J segment 9 bases; nucleotides outside the gene matches: 3. Germline CDR1 reads MNHEY; CDR2 reads SVGEGT. The length of the CDR3 is 12 residues. The CDR3 spells CASGGLAGEQFF. The CDR3 region has the DNA TGTGCCAGCGGTGGACTAGCGGGTGAGCAGTTCTTC.

The chain carries TRBV7-9 and TRBJ1-2, with no clear D. CDR1 and CDR2 from the germline V gene are SEHNR and FQNEAQ (reference sequence). V was clipped by 5 bases and J by 6 bases, with 13 bases between them. The CDR3 contains 13 residues. As DNA, the CDR3 is TGTGCCAGCAGCCCCCGTCTTGCCCATGGCTACACCTTC. Translated, it gives CASSPRLAHGYTF.

CDR3: CAISGGASGGSTDTQYF. Here the CDR3 DNA reads TGTGCCATCAGTGGAGGAGCTAGCGGGGGGAGCACAGATACGCAGTATTTT. The J gene is TRBJ2-3, the V gene TRBV10-3; 11 bases agree with TRBD2. This CDR3 comprises 17 residues. Trimming cost V 4 bases and J 0 bases; bases outside gene matches: 6. Germline CDR1 and CDR2: ENHRY and SYGVKD.

Only a few counts were recorded for this clonotype. The V gene is TRBV20-1, the J gene TRBJ2-5, with 11 bases lining up with TRBD2. Per germline, CDR1 DFQATT and CDR2 SNEGSKA (reference sequence). V lost 6 bases and J lost 4; bases outside the gene matches: 10. The CDR3 sequence is 15 residues long. The CDR3 DNA is TGCAGTGCGATGCCTCTTCTAGCGGGGGGAGAGACCCAGTACTTC. Amino acid sequence: CSAMPLLAGGETQYF.

The chain carries TRBV2 and TRBJ1-6; a possible D gene is TRBD1 (6 bases). The CDR3 is made up of 12 amino acids. Per the germline V gene, CDR1 is SNHLY and CDR2 is FYNNEI. V was clipped by 7 bases and J by 10 bases, with 11 bases between them. The CDR3 nucleotides read TGTGCCAGCACACAGGGAAACTCACCCCTCCACTTT. Translated: CASTQGNSPLHF.

This chain's CDR3 is CASSLGTGAQETQYF. The CDR3, as DNA: TGCGCCAGCAGCTTGGGGACAGGGGCACAAGAGACCCAGTACTTC. The chain joins TRBV5-1 to TRBJ2-5; 9 bases fit TRBD1. V lost 0 bases and J lost 2; bases outside the gene matches: 2. Per the germline V gene, CDR1 is SGHRS and CDR2 is YFSETQ. This CDR3 has 15 amino acids.

This clonotype has more than one count but fewer than ten. Germline and junction disagree at one end, which may indicate a read error. This chain links TRBV2 with TRBJ2-2; a weak D match, TRBD2 (5 bases). The CDR3 runs to 13 residues. The V gene's germline CDR1 is SNHLY and CDR2 FYNNEI. This CDR3 is CASSGIGNTGELF. CDR3 in DNA: TGTGCCAGCAGTGGTATAGGTAACACCGGGGAGCTGTTT. Based on the CDR3 plus reference TRBV2 and TRBJ2-2, the full variable domain is EPEVTQTPSHQVTQMGQEVILRCVPISNHLYFYWYRQILGQKVEFLVSFYNNEISEKSEIFDDQFSVERPDGSNFTLKIRSTKLEDSAMYFCASSGIGNTGELFGEGSRLTVL.

In this sample, this clonotype turned up a few times. The V call is TRBV12-3 or TRBV12-4, the J call TRBJ2-5; TRBD2 aligns across 13 bases. Trimming took 6 bases from V and 7 from J; bases not matched to a gene: 5. CDR3 length equals 14 residues. The CDR3 loop is CASRLAGGPRTQYF. CDR3 DNA sequence: TGTGCCAGCAGACTAGCGGGGGGGCCGAGGACCCAGTACTTC.

This clonotype was recorded at least ten times. The rearrangement joins TRBV5-4 to TRBJ2-3; D may be TRBD2 (7 bases). CDR3 length: 15 residues. V lost 3 bases, J lost 6 bases, and 17 bases lay in between. CDR1 is SGHNT, CDR2 YYREEE, per germline (reference sequence). The CDR3 here is CASSSGGAILDTQYF. CDR3 DNA: TGTGCCAGCAGCTCTGGGGGGGCCATCCTGGATACGCAGTATTTT.

The chain's CDR3 is CASSQDGLAGGRADTQYF. The CDR3 DNA is TGTGCCAGCAGCCAAGATGGCCTAGCGGGGGGGAGAGCAGATACGCAGTATTTT. The gene calls are TRBV4-2 and TRBJ2-3; 12 bases line up with TRBD2. The CDR3 extends over 18 amino acids. V lost 0 bases and J lost 4; bases outside the gene matches: 8. In germline, CDR1 is LGHNA, CDR2 YNFKEQ.

The CDR3 here is CASRRTRGGSYEQYF. The DNA of the CDR3 is TGTGCCAGCAGGCGGACCAGGGGGGGATCCTACGAGCAGTACTTC. This chain connects TRBV6-5 to TRBJ2-7; either TRBD1 or TRBD2 may supply D (7 bases each). Germline V gene sequence: CDR1 MNHEY, CDR2 SVGAGI. Deletions cut 6 bases from V and 1 base from J, with 16 bases between. This CDR3 comprises 15 residues.

The CDR3 nucleotides are TGTGCCACCGGTCAAGGGGCGGTGGAGACCCAGTACTTC. Translation: CATGQGAVETQYF. The chain has TRBV24-1 and TRBJ2-5; TRBD1 is a possible D gene (5 bases). This CDR3 is 13 amino acids long. V dropped 9 bases and J dropped 5 bases, with 15 bases sitting between them. Germline V gives CDR1 KGHDR, CDR2 SFDVKD.

This clonotype was observed a few times. This rearrangement joins TRBV12-3 or TRBV12-4 to TRBJ2-2, with 9 bases fitting TRBD1. The CDR3 totals 16 residues. Trimming at V came to 2 bases and at J to 3 bases, leaving 4 bases not matched to a gene. CDR3: CASSLLGQGDTGELFF. CDR3 DNA: TGTGCCAGCAGTTTATTGGGACAGGGAGACACCGGGGAGCTGTTTTTT.

J is TRBJ1-1 and V is TRBV12-3 or TRBV12-4, with D uncertain. V shed 0 bases and J shed 7 bases, with 15 bases lying between them. The CDR3 is 15 amino acids. In DNA form, the CDR3 reads TGTGCCAGCAGTTTAGCGGTAACTGTCGGTATTGAAGCTTTCTTT. Its protein is CASSLAVTVGIEAFF.

There are a few counts of this clonotype. For the CDR3, the DNA is TGTGCCACCAGTAAATACACAGATACGCAGTATTTT. Protein sequence: CATSKYTDTQYF. The V and J genes are TRBV24-1 and TRBJ2-3; D gene uncertain. The CDR3 loop spans 12 amino acids. Germline loops: CDR1 KGHDR, CDR2 SFDVKD. V gave up 6 bases and J gave up 2 bases, with 5 bases separating them.

This clonotype has more than one count but fewer than ten. The chain recombines TRBV9 with TRBJ2-3, with TRBD2 identical over 10 bases. The trim removed 0 bases at V and 5 bases at J, leaving 6 bases unmatched. Germline V CDR1 and CDR2: SGDLS, YYNGEE. CDR3 length equals 16 residues. CDR3 loop: CASSVANLAGEDTQYF. The CDR3 DNA reads TGTGCCAGCAGCGTAGCTAACCTAGCGGGGGAAGATACGCAGTATTTT.

In this sample, this clonotype is medium-sized. This chain uses TRBV5-5 with TRBJ2-5; 11 bases agree with TRBD2. The CDR3 is 15 residues long. The ends lost 1 base at V and 5 bases at J; junction bases unmatched: 4. Germline V gene lookup returns CDR1 SGHKS and CDR2 YYEKEE (reference sequence). The DNA for the CDR3 is TGTGCCAGCAGCTTGTTTAGCGGGGGGGCCGAGACCCAGTACTTC. This codes for CASSLFSGGAETQYF.

This clonotype was observed many times. The V and J genes are TRBV6-2 or TRBV6-3 and TRBJ2-5, with D perhaps being TRBD1 or TRBD2 (5 bases each). Germline assignment: CDR1 MNHEY and CDR2 SVGEGT. The V and J ends lost 7 bases and 5 bases respectively, with 8 bases between them. This CDR3 is 11 amino acids long. CDR3 protein: CASTREETQYF. The CDR3 nucleotides read TGTGCCAGCACCAGGGAGGAGACCCAGTACTTC.